The TCR beta chain described here comes from a study of blood T cell repertoires in COVID-19. Study summary: Specimens from acute and convalescent COVID-19 originated in the United States, Italy and Spain. PBMCs, B-cell-depleted T cells, or T cells provided the cDNA or gDNA that made up the material.

Between the trimmed V and J ends, which lost 5 bases and 0 bases, there was a span of 9 bases. Looked up from germline, CDR1 is SGHKS and CDR2 is YYEKEE (reference sequence). This CDR3 has 15 amino acids. Original handling: Nucleated cell counts were estimated from reference gene primer amplification. Data came from immunoSEQ multiplex PCR; TCRdb stores just in-frame clones and leaves some out. That table is the source of V, J and clone size, and D and trimming were worked out from the DNA. Among fewer than 200,000 clones, approximately 82% were seen once, and the ten largest hold approximately 19%. The chain is built from TRBV5-5 and TRBJ2-6; weak D call: TRBD2 (6 bases). This clonotype was sampled from a woman aged 70-85 years who had recovered from COVID-19. The specimen was peripheral blood. This CDR3 is CASSAGPSGANVLTF. The CDR3, as DNA: TGTGCCAGCAGTGCGGGACCCTCTGGGGCCAACGTCCTGACTTTC.